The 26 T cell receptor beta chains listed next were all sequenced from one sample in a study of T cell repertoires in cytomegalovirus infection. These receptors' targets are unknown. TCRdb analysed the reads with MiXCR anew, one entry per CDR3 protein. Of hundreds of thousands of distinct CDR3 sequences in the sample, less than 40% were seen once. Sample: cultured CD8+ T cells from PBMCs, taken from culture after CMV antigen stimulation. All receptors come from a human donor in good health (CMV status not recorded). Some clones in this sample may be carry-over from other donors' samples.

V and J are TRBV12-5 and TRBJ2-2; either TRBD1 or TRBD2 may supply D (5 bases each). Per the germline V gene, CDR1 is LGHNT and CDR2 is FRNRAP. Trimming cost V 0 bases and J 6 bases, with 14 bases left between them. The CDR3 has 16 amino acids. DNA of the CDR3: TGTGCTAGTGGTTTGGTGACGGGGACGGCCGCCGGGGAGCTGTTTTTT. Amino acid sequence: CASGLVTGTAAGELFF.

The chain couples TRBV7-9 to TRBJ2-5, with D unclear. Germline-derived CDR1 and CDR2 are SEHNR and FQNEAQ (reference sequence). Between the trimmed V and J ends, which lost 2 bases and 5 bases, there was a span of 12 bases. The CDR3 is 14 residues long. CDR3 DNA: TGTGCCAGCAGCTTAAACGCAGGAGCGGAGACCCAGTACTTC. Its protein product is CASSLNAGAETQYF.

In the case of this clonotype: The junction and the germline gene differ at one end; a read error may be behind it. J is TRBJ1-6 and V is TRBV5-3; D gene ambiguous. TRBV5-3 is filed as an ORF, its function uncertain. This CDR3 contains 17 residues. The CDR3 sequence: CASSLVDHSSYSSPLHF. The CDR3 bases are TGTGCCAGCAGCTTGGTTGACCATAGCTCCTATAGTTCACCCCTCCACTTT.

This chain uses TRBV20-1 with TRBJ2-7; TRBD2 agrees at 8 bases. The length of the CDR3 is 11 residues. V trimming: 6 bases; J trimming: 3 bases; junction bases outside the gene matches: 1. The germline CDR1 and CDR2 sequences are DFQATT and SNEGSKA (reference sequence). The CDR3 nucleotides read TGCAGTGCCGGGGGGGGCTACGAGCAGTACGTC. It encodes CSAGGGYEQYV.

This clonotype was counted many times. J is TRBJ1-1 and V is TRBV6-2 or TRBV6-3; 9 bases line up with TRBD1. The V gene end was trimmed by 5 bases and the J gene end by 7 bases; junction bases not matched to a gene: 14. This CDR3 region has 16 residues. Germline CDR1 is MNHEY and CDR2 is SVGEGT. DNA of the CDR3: TGTGCCAGCAGTCCGGGGGGACAGGGAAGGAATGGTGAAGCTTTCTTT. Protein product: CASSPGGQGRNGEAFF.

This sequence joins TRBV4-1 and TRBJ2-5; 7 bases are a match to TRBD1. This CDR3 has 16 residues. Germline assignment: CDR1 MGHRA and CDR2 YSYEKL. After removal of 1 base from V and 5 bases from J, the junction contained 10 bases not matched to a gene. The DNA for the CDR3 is TGCGCCAGCAGCCAAGCGGGGACAGAACGAGGGGAGACCCAGTACTTC. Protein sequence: CASSQAGTERGETQYF.

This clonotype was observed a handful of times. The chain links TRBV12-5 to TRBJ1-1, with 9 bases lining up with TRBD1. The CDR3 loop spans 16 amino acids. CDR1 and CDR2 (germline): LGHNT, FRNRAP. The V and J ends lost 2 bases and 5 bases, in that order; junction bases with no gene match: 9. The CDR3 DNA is TGTGCTAGTGGTTTGCCAATGACAGGGGGAAAGACTGAAGCTTTCTTT. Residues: CASGLPMTGGKTEAFF.

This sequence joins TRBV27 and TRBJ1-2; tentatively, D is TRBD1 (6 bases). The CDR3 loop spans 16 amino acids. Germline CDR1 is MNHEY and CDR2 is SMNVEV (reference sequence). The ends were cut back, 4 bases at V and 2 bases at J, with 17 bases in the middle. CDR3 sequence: CASSSWGRDQNYGYTF. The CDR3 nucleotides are TGTGCCAGCAGTTCATGGGGGCGCGATCAGAACTATGGCTACACCTTC.

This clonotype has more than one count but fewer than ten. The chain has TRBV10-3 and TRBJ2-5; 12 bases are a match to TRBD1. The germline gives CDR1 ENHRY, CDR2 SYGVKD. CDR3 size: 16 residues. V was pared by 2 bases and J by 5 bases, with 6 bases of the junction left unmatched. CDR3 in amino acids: CAISEQGTGGLETQYF. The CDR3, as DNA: TGTGCCATCAGTGAGCAAGGGACAGGGGGCTTGGAGACCCAGTACTTC.

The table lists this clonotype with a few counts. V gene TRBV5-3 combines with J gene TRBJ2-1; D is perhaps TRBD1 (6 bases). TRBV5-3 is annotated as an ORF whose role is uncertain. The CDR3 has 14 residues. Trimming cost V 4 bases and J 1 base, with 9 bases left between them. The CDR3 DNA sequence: TGTGCCAGAAGCCACGACAGGTCCTACAATGAGCAGTTCTTC. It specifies CARSHDRSYNEQFF.

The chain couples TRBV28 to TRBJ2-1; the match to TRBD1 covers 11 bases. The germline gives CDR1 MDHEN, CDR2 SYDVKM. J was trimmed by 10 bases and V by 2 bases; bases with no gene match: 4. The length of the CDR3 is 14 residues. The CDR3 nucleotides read TGTGCCAGCAGTTTAAGCCGGGACAGGGGGGAGCAGTTCTTC. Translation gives CASSLSRDRGEQFF.

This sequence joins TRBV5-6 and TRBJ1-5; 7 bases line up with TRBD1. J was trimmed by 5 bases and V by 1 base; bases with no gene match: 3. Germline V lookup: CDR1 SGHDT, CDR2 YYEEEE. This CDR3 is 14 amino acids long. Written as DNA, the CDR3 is TGTGCCAGCAGCTTGCAGGGGGACTATCAGCCCCAGCATTTT. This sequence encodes CASSLQGDYQPQHF.

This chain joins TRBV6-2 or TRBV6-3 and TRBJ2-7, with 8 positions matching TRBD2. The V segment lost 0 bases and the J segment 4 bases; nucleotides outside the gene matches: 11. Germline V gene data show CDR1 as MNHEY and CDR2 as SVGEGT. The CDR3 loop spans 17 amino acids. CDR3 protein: CASSYSAGGHPYYEQYF. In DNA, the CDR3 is TGTGCCAGCAGTTACTCGGCGGGGGGCCACCCTTATTACGAGCAGTACTTC.

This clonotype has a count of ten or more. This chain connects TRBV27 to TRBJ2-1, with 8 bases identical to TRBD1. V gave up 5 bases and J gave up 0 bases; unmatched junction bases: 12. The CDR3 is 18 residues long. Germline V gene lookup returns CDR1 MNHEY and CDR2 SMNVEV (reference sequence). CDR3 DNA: TGTGCCAGCAGTGACAGGGGCCACTATTACAGCTCCTACAATGAGCAGTTCTTC. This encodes CASSDRGHYYSSYNEQFF.

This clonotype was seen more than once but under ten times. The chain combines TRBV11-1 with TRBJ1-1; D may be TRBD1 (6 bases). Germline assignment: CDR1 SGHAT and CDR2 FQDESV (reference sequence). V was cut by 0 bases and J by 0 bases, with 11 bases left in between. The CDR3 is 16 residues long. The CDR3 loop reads CASSLALDRLNTEAFF. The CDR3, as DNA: TGTGCCAGCAGCTTAGCCTTGGACAGATTGAACACTGAAGCTTTCTTT.

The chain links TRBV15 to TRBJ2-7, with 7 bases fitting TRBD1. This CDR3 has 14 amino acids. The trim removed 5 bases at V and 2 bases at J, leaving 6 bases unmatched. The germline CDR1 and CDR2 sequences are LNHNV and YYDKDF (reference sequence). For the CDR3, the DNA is TGTGCCACCAGCGGCAGGGACAGAGCCTACGAGCAGTACTTC. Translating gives CATSGRDRAYEQYF.

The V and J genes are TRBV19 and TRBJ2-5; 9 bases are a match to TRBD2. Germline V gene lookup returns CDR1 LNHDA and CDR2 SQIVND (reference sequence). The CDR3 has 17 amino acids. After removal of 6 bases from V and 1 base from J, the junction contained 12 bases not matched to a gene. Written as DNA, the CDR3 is TGTGCCAGTAGATATAGCGGGAGAAGTCGACCCCAAGAGACCCAGTACTTC. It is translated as CASRYSGRSRPQETQYF.

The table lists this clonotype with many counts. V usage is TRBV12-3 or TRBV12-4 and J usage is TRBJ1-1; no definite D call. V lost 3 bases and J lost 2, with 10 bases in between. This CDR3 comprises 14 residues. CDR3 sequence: CASSFTADNTEAFF. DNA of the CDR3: TGTGCCAGCAGTTTTACGGCAGATAACACTGAAGCTTTCTTT.

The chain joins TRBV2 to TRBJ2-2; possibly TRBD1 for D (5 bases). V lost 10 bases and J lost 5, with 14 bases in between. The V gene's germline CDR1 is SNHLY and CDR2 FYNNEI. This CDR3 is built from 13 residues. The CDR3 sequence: CAIRGGQTGELFF. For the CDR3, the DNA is TGTGCCATAAGGGGTGGCCAGACCGGGGAGCTGTTTTTT.

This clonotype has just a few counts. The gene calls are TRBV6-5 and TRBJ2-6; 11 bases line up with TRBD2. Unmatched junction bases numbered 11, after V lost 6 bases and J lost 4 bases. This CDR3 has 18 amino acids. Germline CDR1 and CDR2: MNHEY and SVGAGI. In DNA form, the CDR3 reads TGTGCCAGCAGCATTAGCGGGGGGGCCCCTGGAGGGGCCAACGTCCTGACTTTC. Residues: CASSISGGAPGGANVLTF.

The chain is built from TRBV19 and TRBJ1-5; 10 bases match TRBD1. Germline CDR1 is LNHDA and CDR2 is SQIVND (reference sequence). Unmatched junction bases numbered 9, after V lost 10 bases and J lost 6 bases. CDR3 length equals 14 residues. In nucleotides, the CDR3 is TGTGCCACCGAATATAGGACAGGGGGTCAGCCCCAGCATTTT. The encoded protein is CATEYRTGGQPQHF.

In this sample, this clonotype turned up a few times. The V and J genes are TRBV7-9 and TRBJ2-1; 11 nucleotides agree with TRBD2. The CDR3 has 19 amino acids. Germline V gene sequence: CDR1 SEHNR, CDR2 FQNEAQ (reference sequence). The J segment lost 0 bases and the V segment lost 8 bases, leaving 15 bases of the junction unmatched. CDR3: CASELMASGGSVSYNEQFF. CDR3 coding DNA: TGTGCCAGCGAGCTCATGGCTAGCGGGGGGAGCGTCTCCTACAATGAGCAGTTCTTC. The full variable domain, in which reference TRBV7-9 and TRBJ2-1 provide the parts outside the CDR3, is DTGVSQNPRHKITKRGQNVTFRCDPISEHNRLYWYRQTLGQGPEFLTYFQNEAQLEKSRLLSDRFSAERPKGSFSTLEIQRTEQGDSAMYLCASELMASGGSVSYNEQFFGPGTRLTVL.

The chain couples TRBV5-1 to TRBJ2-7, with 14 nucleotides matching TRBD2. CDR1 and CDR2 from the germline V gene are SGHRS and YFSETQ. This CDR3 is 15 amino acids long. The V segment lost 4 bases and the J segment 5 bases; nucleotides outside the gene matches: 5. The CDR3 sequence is CASSAGTSGGNEQYF. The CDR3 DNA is TGCGCCAGCAGCGCTGGGACTAGCGGGGGAAACGAGCAGTACTTC. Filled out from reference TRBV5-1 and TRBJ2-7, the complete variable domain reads KAGVTQTPRYLIKTRGQQVTLSCSPISGHRSVSWYQQTPGQGLQFLFEYFSETQRNKGNFPGRFSGRQFSNSRSEMNVSTLELGDSALYLCASSAGTSGGNEQYFGPGTRLTVT.

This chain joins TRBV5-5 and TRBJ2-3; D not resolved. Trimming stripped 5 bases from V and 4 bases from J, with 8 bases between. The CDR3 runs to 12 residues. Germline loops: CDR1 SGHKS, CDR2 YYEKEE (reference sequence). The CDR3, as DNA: TGTGCCAGCAGGGGGAATGCAGATACGCAGTATTTT. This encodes CASRGNADTQYF.

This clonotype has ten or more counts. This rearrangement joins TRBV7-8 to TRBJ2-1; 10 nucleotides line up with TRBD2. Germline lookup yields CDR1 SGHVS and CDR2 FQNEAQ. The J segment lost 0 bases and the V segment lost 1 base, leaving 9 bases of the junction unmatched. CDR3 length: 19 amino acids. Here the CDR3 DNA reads TGTGCCAGCAGCTTAGTTGCTAGCGGGGGCACTAGCTCCTACAATGAGCAGTTCTTC. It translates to CASSLVASGGTSSYNEQFF. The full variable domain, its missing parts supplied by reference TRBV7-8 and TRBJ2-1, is GAGVSQSPRYKVAKRGQDVALRCDPISGHVSLFWYQQALGQGPEFLTYFQNEAQLDKSGLPSDRFFAERPEGSVSTLKIQRTQQEDSAVYLCASSLVASGGTSSYNEQFFGPGTRLTVL.

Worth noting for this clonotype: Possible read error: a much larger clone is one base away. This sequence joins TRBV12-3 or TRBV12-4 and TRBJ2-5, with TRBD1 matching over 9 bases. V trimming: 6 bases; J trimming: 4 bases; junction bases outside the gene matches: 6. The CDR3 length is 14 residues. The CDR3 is CASRPDRGGETQYF. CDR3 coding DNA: TGTGCCAGCAGACCCGACAGGGGGGGAGAGACCCAGTACTTC.